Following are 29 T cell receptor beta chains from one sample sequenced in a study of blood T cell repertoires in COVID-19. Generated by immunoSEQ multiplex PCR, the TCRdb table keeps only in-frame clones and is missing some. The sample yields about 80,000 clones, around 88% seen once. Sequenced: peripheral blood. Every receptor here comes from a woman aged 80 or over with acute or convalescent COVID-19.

The CDR3 loop reads CASSLGQGIPNTGELFF. CDR3 sequence (DNA): TGTGCCAGCTCACTAGGACAGGGAATACCAAACACCGGGGAGCTGTTTTTT. The chain uses TRBV18 and TRBJ2-2, with 8 bases identical to TRBD1. The V gene's germline CDR1 is KGHSH and CDR2 LQKENI. The ends lost 4 bases at V and 2 bases at J; junction bases unmatched: 9. This CDR3 spans 17 amino acids.

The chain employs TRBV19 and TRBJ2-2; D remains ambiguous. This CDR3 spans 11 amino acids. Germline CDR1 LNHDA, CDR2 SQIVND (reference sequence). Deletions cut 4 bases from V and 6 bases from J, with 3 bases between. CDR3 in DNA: TGTGCCAGTAGTACGTCCGGGGAGCTGTTTTTT. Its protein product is CASSTSGELFF.

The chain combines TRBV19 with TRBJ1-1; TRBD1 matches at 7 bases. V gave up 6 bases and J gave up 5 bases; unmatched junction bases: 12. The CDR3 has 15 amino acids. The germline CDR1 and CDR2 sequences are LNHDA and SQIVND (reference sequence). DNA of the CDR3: TGTGCCAGTAGCTCCGAACGACAGGGAAGAACTGAAGCTTTCTTT. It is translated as CASSSERQGRTEAFF.

In DNA, the CDR3 is TGTGCCAGCAGTTACATTCCGTACACTGAAGCTTTCTTT. This codes for CASSYIPYTEAFF. This chain joins TRBV2 and TRBJ1-1; D call uncertain. Looked up from germline, CDR1 is SNHLY and CDR2 is FYNNEI. CDR3 size: 13 residues. V was cut by 5 bases and J by 3 bases, with 10 bases left in between.

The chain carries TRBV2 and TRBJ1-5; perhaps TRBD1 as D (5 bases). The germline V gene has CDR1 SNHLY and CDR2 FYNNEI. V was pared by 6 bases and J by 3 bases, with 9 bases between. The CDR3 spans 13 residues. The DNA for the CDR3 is TGTGCCAGCAGACGACAGTTCAATCAGCCCCAGCATTTT. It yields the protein CASRRQFNQPQHF.

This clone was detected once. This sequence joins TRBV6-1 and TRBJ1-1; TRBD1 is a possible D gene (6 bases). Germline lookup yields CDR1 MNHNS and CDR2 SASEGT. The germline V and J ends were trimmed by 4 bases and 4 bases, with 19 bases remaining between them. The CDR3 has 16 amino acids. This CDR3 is CASSGPEGGYGTEAFF. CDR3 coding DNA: TGTGCCAGCAGTGGTCCTGAGGGGGGGTATGGCACTGAAGCTTTCTTT.

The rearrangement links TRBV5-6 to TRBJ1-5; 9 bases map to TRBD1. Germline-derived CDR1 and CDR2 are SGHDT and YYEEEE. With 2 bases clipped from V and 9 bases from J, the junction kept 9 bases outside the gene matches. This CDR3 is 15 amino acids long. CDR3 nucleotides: TGTGCCAGCAGCTTAACAGGGGGCCCACAATGGCCCCAGCATTTT. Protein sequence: CASSLTGGPQWPQHF.

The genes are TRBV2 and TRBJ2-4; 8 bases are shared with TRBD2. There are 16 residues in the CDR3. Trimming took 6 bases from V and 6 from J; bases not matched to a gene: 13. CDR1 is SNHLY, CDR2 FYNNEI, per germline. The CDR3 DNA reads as TGTGCCAGCAGGGCCCCGGGACTAGTTGGAAGAAACATTCAGTACTTC. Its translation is CASRAPGLVGRNIQYF.

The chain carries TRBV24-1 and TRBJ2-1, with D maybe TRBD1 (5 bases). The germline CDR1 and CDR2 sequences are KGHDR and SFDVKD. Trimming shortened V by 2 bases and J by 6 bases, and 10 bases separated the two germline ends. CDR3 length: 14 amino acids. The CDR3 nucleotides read TGTGCCACCAGTGATTCCCTTCAGGGCAATGAGCAGTTCTTC. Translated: CATSDSLQGNEQFF.

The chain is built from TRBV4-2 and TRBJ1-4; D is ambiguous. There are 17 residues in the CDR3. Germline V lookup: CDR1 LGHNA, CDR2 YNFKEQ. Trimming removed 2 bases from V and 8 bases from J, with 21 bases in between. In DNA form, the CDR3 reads TGTGCCAGCAGCCAAATTTTAGGTACGGGAGGCGAAGAAAAACTGTTTTTT. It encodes CASSQILGTGGEEKLFF.

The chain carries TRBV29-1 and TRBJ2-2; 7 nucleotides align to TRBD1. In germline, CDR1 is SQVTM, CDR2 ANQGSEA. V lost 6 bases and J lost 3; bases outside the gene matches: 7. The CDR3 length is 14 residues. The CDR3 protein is CSVRDSGYTGELFF. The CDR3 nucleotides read TGCAGCGTCCGGGACAGCGGTTACACCGGGGAGCTGTTTTTT.

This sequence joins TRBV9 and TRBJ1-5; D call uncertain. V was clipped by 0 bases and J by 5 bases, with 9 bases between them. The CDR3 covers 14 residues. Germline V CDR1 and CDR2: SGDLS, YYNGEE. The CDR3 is CASSVGDTDQPQHF. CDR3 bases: TGTGCCAGCAGCGTAGGAGACACAGATCAGCCCCAGCATTTT.

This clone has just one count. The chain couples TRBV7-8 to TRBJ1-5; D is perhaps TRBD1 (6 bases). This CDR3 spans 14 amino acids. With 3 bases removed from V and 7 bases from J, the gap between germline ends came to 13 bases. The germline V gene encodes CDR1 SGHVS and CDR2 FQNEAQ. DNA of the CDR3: TGTGCCAGCAGCTTGGATCAGGGGAAGCAGCCCCAGCATTTT. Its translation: CASSLDQGKQPQHF.

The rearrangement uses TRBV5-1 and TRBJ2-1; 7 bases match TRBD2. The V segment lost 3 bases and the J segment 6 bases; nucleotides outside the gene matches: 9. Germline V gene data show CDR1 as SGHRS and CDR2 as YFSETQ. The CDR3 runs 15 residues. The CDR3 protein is CASSSGLVPPNEQFF. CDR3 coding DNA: TGCGCCAGCAGCTCTGGACTAGTCCCCCCCAATGAGCAGTTCTTC.

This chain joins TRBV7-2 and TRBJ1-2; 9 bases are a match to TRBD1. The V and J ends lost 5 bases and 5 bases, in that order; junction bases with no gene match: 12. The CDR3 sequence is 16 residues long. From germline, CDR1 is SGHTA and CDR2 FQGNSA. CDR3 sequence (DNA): TGTGCCAGCAGCCGGGCGGGACAGGGCGTAGGATATGGCTACACCTTC. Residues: CASSRAGQGVGYGYTF.

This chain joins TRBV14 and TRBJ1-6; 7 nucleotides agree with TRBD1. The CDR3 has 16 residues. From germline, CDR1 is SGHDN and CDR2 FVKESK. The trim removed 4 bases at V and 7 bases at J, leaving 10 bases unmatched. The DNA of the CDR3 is TGTGCCAGCAGCCTCACCGCGACAGGGCGGAATTCACCCCTCCACTTT. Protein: CASSLTATGRNSPLHF.

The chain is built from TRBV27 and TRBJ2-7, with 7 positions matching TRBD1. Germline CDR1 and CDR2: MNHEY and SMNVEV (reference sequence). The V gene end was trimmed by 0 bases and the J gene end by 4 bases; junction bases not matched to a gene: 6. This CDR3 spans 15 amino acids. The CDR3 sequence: CASSLSFGTVYEQYF. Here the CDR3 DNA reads TGTGCCAGCAGTTTATCGTTTGGGACAGTTTACGAGCAGTACTTC.

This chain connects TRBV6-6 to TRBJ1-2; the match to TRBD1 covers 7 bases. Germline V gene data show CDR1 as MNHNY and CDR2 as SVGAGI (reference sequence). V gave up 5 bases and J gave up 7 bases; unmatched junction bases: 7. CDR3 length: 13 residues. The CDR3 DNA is TGTGCCAGCAGTCACGGGACAGAATCTGGCTACACCTTC. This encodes CASSHGTESGYTF.

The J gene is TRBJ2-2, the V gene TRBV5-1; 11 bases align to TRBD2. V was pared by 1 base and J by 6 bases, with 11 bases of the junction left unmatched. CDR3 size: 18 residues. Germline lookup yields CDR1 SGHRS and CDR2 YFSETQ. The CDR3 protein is CASSLTRLAGGSSGELFF. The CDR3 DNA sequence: TGCGCCAGCAGCTTGACCCGGCTAGCGGGAGGCTCTTCCGGGGAGCTGTTTTTT.

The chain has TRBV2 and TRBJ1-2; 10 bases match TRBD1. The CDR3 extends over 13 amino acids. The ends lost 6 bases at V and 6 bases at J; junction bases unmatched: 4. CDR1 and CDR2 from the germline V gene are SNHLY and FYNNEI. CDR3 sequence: CASRDRGWDGYTF. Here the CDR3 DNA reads TGTGCCAGCAGGGACAGGGGGTGGGATGGCTACACCTTC.

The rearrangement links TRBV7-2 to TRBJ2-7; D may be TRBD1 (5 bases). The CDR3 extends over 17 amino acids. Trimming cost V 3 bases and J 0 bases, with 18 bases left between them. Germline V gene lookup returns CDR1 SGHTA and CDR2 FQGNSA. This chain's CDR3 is CASSFLPVGPSSYEQYF. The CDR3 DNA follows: TGTGCCAGCAGCTTCCTCCCGGTGGGGCCGAGCTCCTACGAGCAGTACTTC. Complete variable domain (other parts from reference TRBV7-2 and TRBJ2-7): GAGVSQSPSNKVTEKGKDVELRCDPISGHTALYWYRQSLGQGLEFLIYFQGNSAPDKSGLPSDRFSAERTGGSVSTLTIQRTQQEDSAVYLCASSFLPVGPSSYEQYFGPGTRLTVT.

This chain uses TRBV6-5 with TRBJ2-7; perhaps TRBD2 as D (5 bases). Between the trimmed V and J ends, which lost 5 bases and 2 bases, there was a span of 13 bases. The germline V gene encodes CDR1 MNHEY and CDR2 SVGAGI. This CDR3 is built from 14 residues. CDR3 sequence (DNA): TGTGCCAGCAGTCCCACCCCCGGGGCCTACGAGCAGTACTTC. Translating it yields CASSPTPGAYEQYF.

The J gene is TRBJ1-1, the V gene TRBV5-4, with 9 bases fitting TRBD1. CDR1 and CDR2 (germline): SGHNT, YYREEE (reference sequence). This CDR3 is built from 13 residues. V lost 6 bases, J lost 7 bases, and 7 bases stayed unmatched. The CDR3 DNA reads TGTGCCAGCAAAACAGGGGGCGCTTTTGAAGCTTTCTTT. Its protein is CASKTGGAFEAFF.

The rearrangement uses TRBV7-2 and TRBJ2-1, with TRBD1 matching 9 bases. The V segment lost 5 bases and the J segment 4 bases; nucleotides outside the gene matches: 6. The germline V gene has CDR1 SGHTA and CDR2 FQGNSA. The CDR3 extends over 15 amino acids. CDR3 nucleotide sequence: TGTGCCAGCAGCCTAGGGACAGGGATATACAATGAGCAGTTCTTC. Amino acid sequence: CASSLGTGIYNEQFF.

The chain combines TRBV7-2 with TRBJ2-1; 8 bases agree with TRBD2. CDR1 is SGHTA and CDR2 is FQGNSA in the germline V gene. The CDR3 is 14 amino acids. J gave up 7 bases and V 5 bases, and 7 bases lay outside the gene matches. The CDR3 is CASSGSGVGNEQFF. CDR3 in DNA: TGTGCCAGCAGCGGTAGCGGGGTGGGTAATGAGCAGTTCTTC.

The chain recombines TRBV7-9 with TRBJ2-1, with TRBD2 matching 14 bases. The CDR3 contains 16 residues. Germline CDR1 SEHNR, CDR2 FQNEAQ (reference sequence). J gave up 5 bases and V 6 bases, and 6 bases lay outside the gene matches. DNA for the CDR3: TGTGCCAGCAGTCGACGGACTAGCGGGGGGCACAATGAGCAGTTCTTC. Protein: CASSRRTSGGHNEQFF. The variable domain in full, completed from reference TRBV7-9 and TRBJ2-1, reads DTGVSQNPRHKITKRGQNVTFRCDPISEHNRLYWYRQTLGQGPEFLTYFQNEAQLEKSRLLSDRFSAERPKGSFSTLEIQRTEQGDSAMYLCASSRRTSGGHNEQFFGPGTRLTVL.

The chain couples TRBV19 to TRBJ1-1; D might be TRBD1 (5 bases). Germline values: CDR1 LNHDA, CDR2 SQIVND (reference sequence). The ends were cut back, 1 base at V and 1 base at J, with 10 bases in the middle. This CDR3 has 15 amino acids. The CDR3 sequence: CASSIVWTRNTEAFF. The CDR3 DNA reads TGTGCCAGTAGTATAGTATGGACAAGGAACACTGAAGCTTTCTTT.

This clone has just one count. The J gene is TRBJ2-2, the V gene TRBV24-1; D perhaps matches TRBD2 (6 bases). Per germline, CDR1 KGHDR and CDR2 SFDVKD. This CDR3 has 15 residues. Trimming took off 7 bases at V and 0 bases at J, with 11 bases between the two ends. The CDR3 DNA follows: TGTGCCACCAGAGATAGCGGTTCGAACACCGGGGAGCTGTTTTTT. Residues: CATRDSGSNTGELFF.

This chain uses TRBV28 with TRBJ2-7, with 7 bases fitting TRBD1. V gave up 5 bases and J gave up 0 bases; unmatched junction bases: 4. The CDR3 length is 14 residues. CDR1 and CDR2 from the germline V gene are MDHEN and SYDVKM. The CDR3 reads CASSGTVSSYEQYF. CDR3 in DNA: TGTGCCAGCAGTGGGACAGTCAGCTCCTACGAGCAGTACTTC. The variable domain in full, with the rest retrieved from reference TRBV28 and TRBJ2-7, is DVKVTQSSRYLVKRTGEKVFLECVQDMDHENMFWYRQDPGLGLRLIYFSYDVKMKEKGDIPEGYSVSREKKERFSLILESASTNQTSMYLCASSGTVSSYEQYFGPGTRLTVT.